This TCR beta chain originates from a study of T cells after yellow fever vaccination. On the study more broadly: Flow sorting relied on CD3, CD45RA, CCR7 and CD95 to obtain EM, EMRA, CM and Tscm memory subsets. Study conclusions and caveats: Most primary-vaccination clones recurred post-booster (about 96% CD4, about 90% CD8). In FACS-sorted repertoires, abundant clonotypes from the bulk population could appear as contaminants. Almost all vaccine-responding clonotypes were not detected in the sorted memory subsets at the day 0 time point.

In germline, CDR1 is DFQATT, CDR2 SNEGSKA (reference sequence). This CDR3 has 15 amino acids. Losses at the gene ends were 1 base for V and 2 bases for J; bases not matched to a gene: 6. TCRdb reprocessed the 5' RACE reads with MiXCR, giving one entry per CDR3 protein. The sample consists of 9,500 to 15,000 distinct CDR3 sequences, 5.8% of them appearing once. This clonotype was recorded many times. The chain is built from TRBV20-1 and TRBJ1-1, with 8 bases lining up with TRBD1. The receptor was derived from a man aged 25-45 years who received the YFV17D yellow fever vaccine. The material sequenced was PBMCs, either bulk or a sorted T-cell subset (CD4+, CD8+, memory, or dextramer-sorted; not recorded which), taken on the day of the yellow fever booster vaccination. Written as DNA, the CDR3 is TGCAGTGCTAGAGGCTCGGGACAGGCCAACACTGAAGCTTTCTTT. This sequence encodes CSARGSGQANTEAFF.